These T cell receptor beta chains were read from a single sample in a study of a mutant IDH1 vaccine in newly diagnosed glioma. Libraries were prepared by immunoSEQ multiplex PCR; TCRdb keeps only in-frame clonotypes and omits some of them. The top ten clones hold 7% to 10% of a sample with 20,000 to 30,000 clones, just over 90% of them seen once. This material consisted of PBMCs, taken from a glioma patient treated with radiotherapy, temozolomide or both. The receptors derive from a man aged 30 to 45 with glioma. Each CDR3 is given with its conserved first and last residue. The D gene is left open where the match is weak. Size tells how often a clone was seen (once, few, many) or the class of an expanded clone, and some rows leave it out.

d_call j_call clone_size v_call cdr3_aa cdr3_nt
- TRBJ1-1 - TRBV6-1 CASSEGRVNTEAFF TGTGCCAGCAGTGAAGGGCGAGTGAACACTGAAGCTTTCTTT
- TRBJ1-5 - TRBV6-1 CAGGQPQHF TGTGCCGGGGGGCAGCCCCAGCATTTT
- TRBJ1-1 - TRBV25-1 CASSEWHSPLADTEAFF TGTGCCAGCAGTGAATGGCACAGCCCCCTCGCGGACACTGAAGCTTTCTTT
TRBD2 TRBJ2-4 once TRBV29-1 CSVVVLASGKASLAKNIQYF TGCAGCGTTGTCGTTTTGGCTAGCGGGAAAGCAAGTCTAGCCAAAAACATTCAGTACTTC
- TRBJ2-5 - TRBV7-9 CASSWRGGYQETQYF TGTGCCAGCAGCTGGCGAGGAGGGTACCAAGAGACCCAGTACTTC
- TRBJ2-3 few TRBV6-6 CASSLAEGSTDTQYF TGTGCCAGCAGTTTAGCGGAGGGATCCACAGATACGCAGTATTTT
- TRBJ1-1 - TRBV6-5 CASSYQGFTEAFF TGTGCCAGCAGTTACCAGGGGTTCACTGAAGCTTTCTTT
- TRBJ1-5 once TRBV27 CASSLIGGQPQHF TGTGCCAGCAGTTTGATTGGGGGACAGCCCCAGCATTTT
- TRBJ1-5 - TRBV2 CASSDLDRGLSNQPQHF TGTGCCAGCAGTGACTTGGACAGAGGACTTAGCAATCAGCCCCAGCATTTT
- TRBJ1-3 - TRBV7-6 CASRLTVHSGNTIYF TGTGCCAGCAGACTGACAGTCCACTCTGGAAACACCATATATTTT
- TRBJ1-6 once TRBV10-3 CAISPGVYNSPLHF TGTGCCATCAGCCCCGGCGTTTATAATTCACCCCTCCACTTT
TRBD2 TRBJ2-1 few TRBV11-2 CASSKGLAGGKQFF TGTGCCAGCAGCAAGGGACTAGCGGGCGGGAAGCAGTTCTTC
TRBD2 TRBJ2-7 - TRBV7-9 CASSLGTSGSSVNEQYF TGTGCCAGCAGCTTAGGGACTAGCGGGAGTTCCGTGAACGAGCAGTACTTC
- TRBJ2-7 - TRBV18 CASSPYAGESHEQYF TGTGCCAGCTCACCATATGCCGGCGAGTCCCACGAGCAGTACTTC
TRBD1 TRBJ1-2 - TRBV7-6 CASSPRTGAYGYTF TGTGCCAGCAGCCCGAGAACAGGGGCCTATGGCTACACCTTC
TRBD2 TRBJ2-5 - TRBV9 CASSVSPGLAGGETQYF TGTGCCAGCAGCGTATCTCCGGGACTAGCGGGAGGAGAGACCCAGTACTTC
- TRBJ2-7 - TRBV6-6 CASSLGRVGREQYF TGTGCCAGCAGCCTGGGACGGGTAGGACGCGAGCAGTACTTC